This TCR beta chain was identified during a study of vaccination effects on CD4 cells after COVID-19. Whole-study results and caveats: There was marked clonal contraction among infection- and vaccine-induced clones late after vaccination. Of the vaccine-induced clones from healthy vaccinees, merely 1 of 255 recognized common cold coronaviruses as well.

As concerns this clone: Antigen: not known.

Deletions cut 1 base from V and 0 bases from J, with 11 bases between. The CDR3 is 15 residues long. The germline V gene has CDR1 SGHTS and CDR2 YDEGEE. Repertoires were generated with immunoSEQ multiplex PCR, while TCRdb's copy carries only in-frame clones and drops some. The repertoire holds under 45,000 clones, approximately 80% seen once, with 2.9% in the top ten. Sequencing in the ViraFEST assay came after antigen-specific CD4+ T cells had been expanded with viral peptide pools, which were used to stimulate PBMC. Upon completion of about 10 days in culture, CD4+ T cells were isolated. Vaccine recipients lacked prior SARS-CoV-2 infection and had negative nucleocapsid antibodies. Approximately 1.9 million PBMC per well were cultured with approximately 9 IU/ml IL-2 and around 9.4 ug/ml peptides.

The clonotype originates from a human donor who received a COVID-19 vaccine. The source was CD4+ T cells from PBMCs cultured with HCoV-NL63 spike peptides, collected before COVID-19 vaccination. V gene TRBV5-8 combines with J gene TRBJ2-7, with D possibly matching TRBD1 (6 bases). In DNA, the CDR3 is TGTGCCAGCAGCTTGACAGGGAAGGGCTCCTACGAGCAGTACGTC. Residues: CASSLTGKGSYEQYV.